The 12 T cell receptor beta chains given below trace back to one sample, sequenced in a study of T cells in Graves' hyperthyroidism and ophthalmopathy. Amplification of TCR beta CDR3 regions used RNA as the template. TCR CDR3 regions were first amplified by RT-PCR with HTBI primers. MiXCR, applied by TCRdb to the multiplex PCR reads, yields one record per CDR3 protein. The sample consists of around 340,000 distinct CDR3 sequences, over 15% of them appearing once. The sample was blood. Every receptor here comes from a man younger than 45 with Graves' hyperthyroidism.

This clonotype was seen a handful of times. DNA for the CDR3: TGTGCCAGCAGCGGAGGGGAAAAACTGTTTTTT. Protein: CASSGGEKLFF. This sequence joins TRBV9 and TRBJ1-4; no clear D. CDR1 SGDLS and CDR2 YYNGEE come from the germline V gene. This CDR3 contains 11 residues. V was cut by 3 bases and J by 8 bases, with 5 bases left in between.

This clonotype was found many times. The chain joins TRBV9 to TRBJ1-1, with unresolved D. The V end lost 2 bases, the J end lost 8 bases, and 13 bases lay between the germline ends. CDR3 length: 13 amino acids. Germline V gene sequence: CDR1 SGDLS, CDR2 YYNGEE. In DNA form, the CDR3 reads TGTGCCAGCAGCGTCGGCCTCAAAGCCGAAGCTTTCTTT. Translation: CASSVGLKAEAFF.

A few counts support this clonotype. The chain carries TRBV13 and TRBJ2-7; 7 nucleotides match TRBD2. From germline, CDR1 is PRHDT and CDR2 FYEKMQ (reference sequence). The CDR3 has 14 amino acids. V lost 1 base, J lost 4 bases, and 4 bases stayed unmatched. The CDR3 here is CASSLVGTKYEQYF. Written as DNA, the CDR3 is TGTGCCAGCAGCTTAGTAGGGACTAAGTACGAGCAGTACTTC. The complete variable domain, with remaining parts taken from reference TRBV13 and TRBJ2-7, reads AAGVIQSPRHLIKEKRETATLKCYPIPRHDTVYWYQQGPGQDPQFLISFYEKMQSDKGSIPDRFSAQQFSDYHSELNMSSLELGDSALYFCASSLVGTKYEQYFGPGTRLTVT.

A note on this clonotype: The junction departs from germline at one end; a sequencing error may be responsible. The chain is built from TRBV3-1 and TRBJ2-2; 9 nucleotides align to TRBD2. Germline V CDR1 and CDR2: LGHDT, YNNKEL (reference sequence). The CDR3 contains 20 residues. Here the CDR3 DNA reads TGTGCCAGCAGCCAAGTCTCTGGGACTAGCCCTCTTAGGGGCACCGGGGAGCAGTTTTTT. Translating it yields CASSQVSGTSPLRGTGEQFF.

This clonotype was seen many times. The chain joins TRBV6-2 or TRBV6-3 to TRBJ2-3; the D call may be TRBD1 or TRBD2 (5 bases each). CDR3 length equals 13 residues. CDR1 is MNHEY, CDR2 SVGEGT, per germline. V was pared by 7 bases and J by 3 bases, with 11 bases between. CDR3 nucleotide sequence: TGTGCCAGCAACTACGGGGCGACAGATACGCAGTATTTT. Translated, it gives CASNYGATDTQYF.

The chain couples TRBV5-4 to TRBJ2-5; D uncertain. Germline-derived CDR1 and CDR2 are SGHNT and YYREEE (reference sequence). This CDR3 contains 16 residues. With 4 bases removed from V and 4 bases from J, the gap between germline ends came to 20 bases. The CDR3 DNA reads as TGTGCCAGCAGCCCTCCCCCCGGGTCCCCTCCAGAGACCCAGTACTTC. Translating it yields CASSPPPGSPPETQYF.

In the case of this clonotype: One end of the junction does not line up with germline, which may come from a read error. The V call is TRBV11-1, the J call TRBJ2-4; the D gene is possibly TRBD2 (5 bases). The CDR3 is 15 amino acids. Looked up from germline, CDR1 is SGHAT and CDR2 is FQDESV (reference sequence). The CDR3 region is CASSHVDRDKNIQYF. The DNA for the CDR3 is TGCGCCAGCAGCCATGTGGACCGGGACAAAAACATTCAGTACTTC.

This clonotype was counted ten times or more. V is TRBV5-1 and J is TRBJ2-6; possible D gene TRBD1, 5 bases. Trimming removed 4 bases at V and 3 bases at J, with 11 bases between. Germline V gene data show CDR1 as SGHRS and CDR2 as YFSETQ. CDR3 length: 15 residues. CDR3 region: CASSPQGGGANVLTF. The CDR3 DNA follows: TGCGCCAGCAGCCCCCAGGGTGGTGGGGCCAACGTCCTGACTTTC. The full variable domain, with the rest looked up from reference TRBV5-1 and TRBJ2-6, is KAGVTQTPRYLIKTRGQQVTLSCSPISGHRSVSWYQQTPGQGLQFLFEYFSETQRNKGNFPGRFSGRQFSNSRSEMNVSTLELGDSALYLCASSPQGGGANVLTFGAGSRLTVL.

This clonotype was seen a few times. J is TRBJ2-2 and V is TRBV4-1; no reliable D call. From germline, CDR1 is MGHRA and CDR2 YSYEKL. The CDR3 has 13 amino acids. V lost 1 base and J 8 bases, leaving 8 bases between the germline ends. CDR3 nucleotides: TGCGCCAGCAGCCAAGGACTGGAGGGGGAGCTGTTTTTT. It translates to CASSQGLEGELFF.

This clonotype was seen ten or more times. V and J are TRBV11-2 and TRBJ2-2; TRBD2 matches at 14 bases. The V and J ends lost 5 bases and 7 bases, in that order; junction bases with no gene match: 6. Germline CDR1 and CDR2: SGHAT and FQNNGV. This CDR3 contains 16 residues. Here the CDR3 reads CASSAPGTSGSGELFF. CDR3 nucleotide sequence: TGTGCCAGCAGCGCCCCCGGGACTAGCGGGAGCGGGGAGCTGTTTTTT.

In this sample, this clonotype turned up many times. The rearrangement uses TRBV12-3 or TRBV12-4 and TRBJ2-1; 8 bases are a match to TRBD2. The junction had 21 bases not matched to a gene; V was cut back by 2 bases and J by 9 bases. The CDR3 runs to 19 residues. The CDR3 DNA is TGTGCCAGCAGTTTATATACGGGAGGGCCGGGTGGATATAAGGGTGAGCAGTTCTTC. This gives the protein CASSLYTGGPGGYKGEQFF.

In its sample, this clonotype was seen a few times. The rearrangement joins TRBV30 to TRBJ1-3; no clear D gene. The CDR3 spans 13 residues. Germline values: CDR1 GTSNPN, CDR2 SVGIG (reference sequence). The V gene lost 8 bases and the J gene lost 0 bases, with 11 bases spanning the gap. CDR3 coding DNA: TGTGCCCTTCTTACTGACTCTGGAAACACCATATATTTT. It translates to CALLTDSGNTIYF. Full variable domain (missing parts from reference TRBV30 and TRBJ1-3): SQTIHQWPATLVQPVGSPLSLECTVEGTSNPNLYWYRQAAGRGLQLLFYSVGIGQISSEVPQNLSASRPQDRQFILSSKKLLLSDSGFYLCALLTDSGNTIYFGEGSWLTVV.